The TCR beta chain described here comes from a study of control samples from healthy donors and cancer patients. The assay was immunoSEQ multiplex PCR, and TCRdb's table has in-frame clones only and misses some. The data show 150,000 to 200,000 clones, 91% seen once. Sequencing was carried out using blood. The TCR sequence derives from a woman aged 40-49 years in good health.

The CDR3 coding sequence is TGTGCCACCAGTGTTGGACAGGGCTATGGCTACACCTTC. As protein: CATSVGQGYGYTF. This rearrangement joins TRBV24-1 to TRBJ1-2; TRBD1 agrees at 8 bases. With V trimmed by 5 bases and J by 4 bases, 2 bases remained unmatched. The CDR3 spans 13 residues. Looked up from germline, CDR1 is KGHDR and CDR2 is SFDVKD.